This TCR beta chain is drawn from a study of cytomegalovirus exposure and HLA in healthy donors. Study background: In a later analysis, it was reported that the 90 to 150 validation repertoires had been produced on the same platform as the 670 or so repertoires belonging to the first cohort.

The CDR3 has 15 residues. Germline CDR1 SGHDT, CDR2 YYEEEE. Trimming shortened V by 4 bases and J by 0 bases, and 11 bases separated the two germline ends. Of note for this clone: Antigen specificity is unknown.

Study-level results: That first-cohort TCR clusters tended to co-occur in the approximately 110 validation repertoires was found in a later analysis. There were under 200 TCR beta chains listed as cytomegalovirus-associated.

Sequencing was performed with immunoSEQ multiplex PCR; in TCRdb, only in-frame clones are kept and a portion is missing. The table records some 99,000 clones, about nine tenths of them present only once. Source material: PBMCs. The receptor was isolated from a woman aged 18-30 years in good health and CMV-seronegative. This chain joins TRBV5-6 and TRBJ2-1, with D tentatively TRBD1 (5 bases). DNA for the CDR3: TGTGCCAGCAGCCTGGACACCACCTCCTACAATGAGCAGTTCTTC. Encoded protein: CASSLDTTSYNEQFF.